This T cell receptor beta chain originates from a study of beta chain bispecific antibodies for T cell cancers (dated by TCRdb to about 2021). Some background on the complete study: After T cells from healthy donors were cocultured with bispecific antibodies and T cell leukemia lines, the researchers used TRBV sequencing of the cells that survived to measure how much each TRBV family was depleted. Jurkat cells expressed surface TRBV12 (TRBV12-3), and HPB-ALL cells expressed surface TRBV5-5. Overall study outcomes, separate from this receptor: Relative to anti-CD19, anti-TRBV12 exposure cut the share of total TRBV signal from TRBV12-3 by 98% to 99%, while TRBV12-4 dropped by 36.5%, which was not significant. Except for the targeted genes and closely related genes, all other TRBV family members appeared to be unaffected by the TRBV-directed bispecific antibodies. Leukemia cell line cells were mixed with normal T cells in each sequenced sample, and most of the targeted TRBV signal was derived from the leukemia cells rather than from the normal T cells. Cross-reactivity of the anti-TRBV5-5 antibody with TRBV5-6 was attributed to high sequence similarity between the two genes.

This clonotype was seen many times. Its specific antigen is unknown. No clone much larger than this one lies a single base away; base qualities are absent. Inclusive of the bounding cysteine and phenylalanine, the CDR3 is 12 residues long. Only CDR3 DNA is held: 36 bases, read in frame from base 1. Trimmed from V: 5 bases; trimmed from J: 5 bases; junction bases lacking a gene match: 0. CDR1 and CDR2 (SGHRS, YFSETQ) derive from the germline V gene. The libraries included unique molecular identifier barcodes, and the barcodes were used to quantify clonotypes. Qiagen AllPrep DNA/RNA Micro kits were used to isolate total RNA, and an Agilent TapeStation was used to check RNA quality. TCR beta libraries were built by 5' RACE: cDNA synthesis followed by two PCR steps using TCR beta constant-region gene-specific primers. An Illumina MiSeq platform was used to sequence the TCR beta libraries. The paper's processing steps were these. Reads were processed with MIGEC, MiXCR and VDJtools. The frequency of each clonotype was calculated as the fraction of all unique molecular identifiers in the sample that belonged to that clonotype. Nonfunctional TRBV genes listed as pseudogenes or open reading frames in IMGT, such as TRBV1, TRBV12-1 and TRBV21, were excluded. The public reads were reanalyzed by TCRdb: fastp trimming at Q25, MiXCR alignment, in-frame beta chains only. Every entry covers one CDR3 protein and lists the most common genes and DNA from its rows. The V and J calls and clone size are TCRdb's, not the authors'. The table for this sample lists tens of thousands of distinct CDR3 sequences; more than 2% of them were counted only once. The ten largest clones represent 4.5% to 6.5% of the sample.

The treatment or condition label, as the study defines it: alpha-V12: anti-TRBV12 scFv linked to anti-CD3 scFv. T cells were expanded from blood mononuclear cells for 2 to 4 days using either anti-CD3 antibody OKT3 or CD3/CD28 Dynabeads. The anti-TRBV12 bispecific sample was taken from a coculture of Jurkat leukemia cells with normal T cells and was compared with an anti-CD19 bispecific control coculture. The culture conditions for expanded T cells were RPMI 1640 plus 10% fetal bovine serum, recombinant human IL-2 (about 97 IU/ml) and IL-7 (about 5 ng/ml). Cocultures combined roughly 5 x 10^4 normal T cells with roughly 5 x 10^4 target cells and bispecific antibody in approximately 100 ul, incubated roughly 17 hours at 37°C. Every bispecific antibody was made of two single-chain variable fragments, expressed in a single-chain diabody format carrying a His tag. Effector T cells came from healthy human donors; peripheral blood mononuclear cells were isolated from leukapheresis samples by Ficoll density gradient centrifugation.

The sequencing used healthy donor T cells cultured with leukemia cells, collected from a culture containing a bispecific antibody targeting TCR Vbeta12. The chain joins TRBV5-1 to TRBJ2-5; TRBD2 matches 10 bases in the middle. The sequence derives from a human donor in good health. Some clones in this sample may be carry-over from other donors' samples. Here the CDR3 is given as CASSSGGETQYF. The bases read TGCGCCAGCAGTAGCGGGGGGGAGACCCAGTACTTC. The reference TRBV5-1 and TRBJ2-5 proteins fill in what lies around the CDR3, so the full variable domain reads KAGVTQTPRYLIKTRGQQVTLSCSPISGHRSVSWYQQTPGQGLQFLFEYFSETQRNKGNFPGRFSGRQFSNSRSEMNVSTLELGDSALYLCASSSGGETQYFGPGTRLLVL.